These 14 T cell receptor beta chains were all obtained from the same sample, sequenced in a study of prognosis after radiotherapy for stage I lung cancer (dated by TCRdb to the early 2020s). The sequencer listed for this sample is Illumina HiSeq 3000. Two rounds of multiplex PCR were performed to amplify the TCR beta CDR3 region from genomic DNA. In the first PCR round, primers specific to each TRBV and TRBJ gene were used, and the primer sequences were filed in Chinese patent CN105087789A. TCRdb trimmed public reads at Q25 via fastp, called clones via MiXCR and kept in-frame beta chains. Each CDR3 protein gets just one entry, which takes the most common genes and DNA from the rows behind it. The sample has about 59,000 distinct CDR3 sequences on record, 26% of them singletons. The top ten constitute about 7.5% of the sample. The sequencing used PBMCs, collected before or after stereotactic body radiation therapy (not recorded which). The receptors derive from a donor aged 50 or older with non-small cell lung cancer.

This clonotype came up many times. The CDR3 protein is CASSTSLNQETQYF. The CDR3 DNA reads TGTGCCAGCAGCACCTCCCTCAACCAAGAGACCCAGTACTTC. The chain couples TRBV9 to TRBJ2-5; D remains ambiguous. V lost 4 bases, J lost 0 bases, and 10 bases lay in between. Germline V lookup: CDR1 SGDLS, CDR2 YYNGEE. The CDR3 has 14 amino acids.

On this clonotype itself: This may be a read error: a much more frequent sequence differs by one nucleotide. The chain recombines TRBV28 with TRBJ2-5; TRBD1 matches at 11 bases. CDR1 and CDR2 from the germline V gene are MDHEN and SYDVKM. The CDR3 contains 14 residues. CDR3 nucleotides: TGTGCCAGCAGCGGACAGGGGGCATCGGAGACCCAGCACTTC. This sequence encodes CASSGQGASETQHF.

As concerns this clonotype: A far larger clone differs by one base, so this is likely a read error. V is TRBV6-2 or TRBV6-3 and J is TRBJ2-6; maybe TRBD2 (7 bases). This CDR3 is 15 amino acids long. CDR1 is MNHEY and CDR2 is SVGEGT in the germline V gene. CDR3 DNA: TGTGCCAGCAGTTACGGGGGGGCTGGGGACAACGTCCTGACTTTC. This sequence encodes CASSYGGAGDNVLTF.

This clonotype showed up many times. The chain joins TRBV28 to TRBJ1-5; D not certain. The CDR3 is 12 residues long. From germline, CDR1 is MDHEN and CDR2 SYDVKM. V lost 8 bases and J 3 bases, leaving 8 bases between the germline ends. The CDR3 spells CASCGTNQPQHF. In DNA, the CDR3 is TGTGCCAGCTGCGGAACCAATCAGCCCCAGCATTTT.

As concerns this clonotype: Just one base apart from a much larger clone, this may be a read error. The rearrangement joins TRBV20-1 to TRBJ1-1, with 7 nucleotides matching TRBD1. Germline V gives CDR1 DFQATT, CDR2 SNEGSKA (reference sequence). CDR3 length equals 11 residues. CDR3 coding DNA: TGCAGGGGGACAGAGAACACTGAAGCTTTCTTT. This codes for CRGTENTEAFF.

This clonotype was counted ten times or more. This sequence joins TRBV29-1 and TRBJ1-1, with TRBD1 matching over 11 bases. Germline V CDR1 and CDR2: SQVTM, ANQGSEA. Unmatched junction bases numbered 6, after V lost 4 bases and J lost 5 bases. This CDR3 has 14 amino acids. This CDR3 reads CSVGPGTGGTEAFF. The CDR3 bases are TGCAGCGTTGGGCCAGGGACAGGGGGTACTGAAGCTTTCTTT.

As concerns this clonotype: With only one base between it and a far larger clone, this is likely a read error. The J gene is TRBJ2-1, the V gene TRBV6-9; either TRBD1 or TRBD2 may fit D (6 bases each). Germline V lookup: CDR1 MNHGY, CDR2 SVAAGI. This CDR3 has 16 amino acids. The CDR3: CASSEFGGSTYNERFF. Written as DNA, the CDR3 is TGTGCCAGCAGTGAATTCGGGGGCAGCACCTACAATGAGCGGTTCTTC.

The table lists this clonotype with many counts. The chain joins TRBV11-2 to TRBJ2-4; D is unclear. Trimming shortened V by 2 bases and J by 6 bases, and 5 bases separated the two germline ends. The germline V gene encodes CDR1 SGHAT and CDR2 FQNNGV. This CDR3 comprises 12 residues. The CDR3 spells CASSLSRNIQYF. The CDR3 nucleotides are TGTGCCAGCAGCTTAAGCAGAAACATTCAGTACTTC.

This clonotype was picked up many times. This rearrangement joins TRBV12-3 or TRBV12-4 to TRBJ1-6; D is perhaps TRBD1 (5 bases). V was shortened by 8 bases and J by 9 bases, with 20 bases between the two germline ends. This CDR3 is built from 15 residues. The CDR3 DNA is TGTGCCAGCGCTCTCGGGCAGGGAACGGGTTCACCCCTCCACTTT. This gives the protein CASALGQGTGSPLHF.

This clonotype occurred many times. This chain uses TRBV12-3 or TRBV12-4 with TRBJ1-5; TRBD1 matches at 8 bases. The CDR3 is 15 residues long. Unmatched junction bases numbered 4, after V lost 3 bases and J lost 3 bases. CDR3 protein: CASSFGTGLNQPQHF. CDR3 coding DNA: TGTGCCAGCAGTTTCGGGACAGGCCTCAATCAGCCCCAGCATTTT.

The table lists this clonotype with many counts. The J gene is TRBJ1-2, the V gene TRBV24-1; no reliable D call. The CDR3 contains 13 residues. Germline CDR1 KGHDR, CDR2 SFDVKD. V lost 1 base and J 8 bases, leaving 10 bases between the germline ends. The CDR3: CATSDFRFGGYTF. The CDR3, as DNA: TGTGCCACCAGTGATTTCAGGTTCGGAGGCTACACCTTC.

As concerns this clonotype: This may be a read error: a much more frequent sequence differs by one nucleotide. The chain recombines TRBV6-2 or TRBV6-3 with TRBJ2-7, with 10 bases identical to TRBD1. Germline assignment: CDR1 MNHEY and CDR2 SVGEGT. The length of the CDR3 is 14 residues. For the CDR3, the DNA is TGTGCCTGCAGTTCCCGGGACAGGGGCGACGAGCAGTACTTC. It encodes CACSSRDRGDEQYF.

This clonotype has ten or more counts. The gene calls are TRBV20-1 and TRBJ2-5; the match to TRBD1 covers 11 bases. The CDR3 sequence is 16 residues long. The germline gives CDR1 DFQATT, CDR2 SNEGSKA (reference sequence). The V gene end was trimmed by 3 bases and the J gene end by 1 base; junction bases not matched to a gene: 7. For the CDR3, the DNA is TGCAGTGCTAGCTGGTTTGGGACAGGGGGCCAAGAGACCCAGTACTTC. It codes for CSASWFGTGGQETQYF.

This clonotype was picked up many times. The rearrangement uses TRBV30 and TRBJ1-4; D unclear. Germline CDR1 and CDR2: GTSNPN and SVGIG (reference sequence). This CDR3 spans 12 amino acids. V gave up 3 bases and J gave up 5 bases, with 7 bases separating them. CDR3 in amino acids: CAWRHRNEKLFF. CDR3 in DNA: TGTGCCTGGAGACATAGGAATGAAAAACTGTTTTTT.